The 20 T cell receptor beta chains below all came from one sample that was sequenced in a study of CD8 T cells in Susac syndrome. Reverse transcription of roughly 0.45 to 1 ug RNA used random hexamers. In TCRdb, the immunoSEQ multiplex PCR reads were re-called with MiXCR into one record per CDR3 protein. The profile shows approximately 300,000 distinct CDR3 sequences, around nine tenths of them singletons. Sequenced input: CD8+ T cells from PBMCs. All receptors come from a human donor with multiple sclerosis.

The chain joins TRBV27 to TRBJ2-5, with 11 bases lining up with TRBD2. The CDR3 extends over 15 amino acids. Germline CDR1 is MNHEY and CDR2 is SMNVEV (reference sequence). The V gene end was trimmed by 9 bases and the J gene end by 2 bases; junction bases not matched to a gene: 8. CDR3 nucleotide sequence: TGTGCCAGTAGCACGGGACTAGCGGAGCAAGAGACCCAGTACTTC. This codes for CASSTGLAEQETQYF.

The chain joins TRBV27 to TRBJ2-7, with D unclear. V shed 6 bases and J shed 2 bases, with 11 bases lying between them. Per germline, CDR1 MNHEY and CDR2 SMNVEV (reference sequence). The CDR3 extends over 13 amino acids. The CDR3 region has the DNA TGTGCCAGCAGCCTTAGCCCTGCCTACGAGCAGTACTTC. The encoded protein is CASSLSPAYEQYF.

The chain employs TRBV10-3 and TRBJ2-2; 8 positions agree with TRBD1. Germline V gene data show CDR1 as ENHRY and CDR2 as SYGVKD. CDR3 length equals 15 residues. The V segment lost 7 bases and the J segment 1 base; nucleotides outside the gene matches: 5. The CDR3 DNA reads as TGTGCCATCACCGGGACAGGAAGGAACACCGGGGAGCTGTTTTTT. As protein: CAITGTGRNTGELFF.

The chain recombines TRBV19 with TRBJ1-5; weak D call: TRBD1 (6 bases). Germline CDR1 reads LNHDA; CDR2 reads SQIVND (reference sequence). The CDR3 is 14 residues long. V lost 3 bases to trimming and J lost 3 bases, with 9 bases between them. CDR3 sequence: CASSIRGLNQPQHF. The CDR3 nucleotides read TGTGCCAGTAGTATCCGGGGGCTCAATCAGCCCCAGCATTTT.

This clonotype appeared once. V gene TRBV15 combines with J gene TRBJ2-1, with TRBD2 identical over 8 bases. V gave up 4 bases and J gave up 6 bases; unmatched junction bases: 8. This CDR3 comprises 15 residues. Germline CDR1 LNHNV, CDR2 YYDKDF (reference sequence). Here the CDR3 DNA reads TGTGCCACCAGCATCCGAGCGGGAGAGGGCAATGAGCAGTTCTTC. Its protein product is CATSIRAGEGNEQFF.

The rearrangement links TRBV19 to TRBJ2-7; 7 nucleotides align to TRBD1. The CDR3 consists of 15 residues. The junction had 12 bases not matched to a gene; V was cut back by 5 bases and J by 5 bases. Germline V gene data show CDR1 as LNHDA and CDR2 as SQIVND (reference sequence). Here the CDR3 reads CASSSWGTGADEQYF. The DNA of the CDR3 is TGTGCCAGTAGTTCGTGGGGTACAGGGGCGGACGAGCAGTACTTC.

A single count supports this clonotype. The V call is TRBV11-2, the J call TRBJ1-2; 7 bases are shared with TRBD1. The junction had 6 bases not matched to a gene; V was cut back by 5 bases and J by 6 bases. This CDR3 has 13 amino acids. Germline loops: CDR1 SGHAT, CDR2 FQNNGV. CDR3 coding DNA: TGTGCCAGCAGCCGACAGGGTATGGATGGCTACACCTTC. This encodes CASSRQGMDGYTF. Complete variable domain (other parts from reference TRBV11-2 and TRBJ1-2): EAGVAQSPRYKIIEKRQSVAFWCNPISGHATLYWYQQILGQGPKLLIQFQNNGVVDDSQLPKDRFSAERLKGVDSTLKIQPAKLEDSAVYLCASSRQGMDGYTFGSGTRLTVV.

The chain combines TRBV27 with TRBJ2-7, with 7 bases matching TRBD1. Germline V lookup: CDR1 MNHEY, CDR2 SMNVEV (reference sequence). With 3 bases clipped from V and 2 bases from J, the junction kept 4 bases outside the gene matches. This CDR3 region has 14 residues. In DNA form, the CDR3 reads TGTGCCAGCAGTTTTACAGGGGCACCCTACGAGCAGTACTTC. This sequence encodes CASSFTGAPYEQYF.

The chain employs TRBV29-1 and TRBJ2-5, with unresolved D. From germline, CDR1 is SQVTM and CDR2 ANQGSEA. The CDR3 totals 10 residues. Trimming took 3 bases from V and 5 from J, leaving 4 bases between them. CDR3 DNA sequence: TGCAGCGTTGATGGGGAGACCCAGTACTTC. Translated, it gives CSVDGETQYF.

In this sample, this clonotype turned up a few times. This chain uses TRBV4-1 with TRBJ2-7; TRBD1 agrees at 9 bases. Germline CDR1 and CDR2: MGHRA and YSYEKL. The length of the CDR3 is 15 residues. V dropped 4 bases and J dropped 3; count of bases not matched to a gene: 7. Written as DNA, the CDR3 is TGCGCCAGCAGCCCCCTTGAGACAGGGGGCTACGAGCAGTACTTC. Amino acids: CASSPLETGGYEQYF.

The J gene is TRBJ2-3, the V gene TRBV29-1; D is ambiguous. This CDR3 contains 11 residues. Per germline, CDR1 SQVTM and CDR2 ANQGSEA. Trimming took off 6 bases at V and 4 bases at J, with 8 bases between the two ends. CDR3 nucleotides: TGCAGCGTACCTAAGGCAGATACGCAGTATTTT. Its protein is CSVPKADTQYF.

This clonotype was observed a handful of times. V gene TRBV7-9 combines with J gene TRBJ2-7, with TRBD1 matching 9 bases. The V gene end was trimmed by 5 bases and the J gene end by 3 bases; junction bases not matched to a gene: 5. Germline loops: CDR1 SEHNR, CDR2 FQNEAQ (reference sequence). CDR3 length equals 14 residues. The CDR3 loop is CASSQPGQGYEQYF. The CDR3 DNA sequence: TGTGCCAGCAGCCAACCGGGACAGGGCTACGAGCAGTACTTC.

J is TRBJ2-7 and V is TRBV28; 7 bases line up with TRBD1. CDR1 is MDHEN, CDR2 SYDVKM, per germline. The junction had 17 bases not matched to a gene; V was cut back by 5 bases and J by 7 bases. This CDR3 spans 16 amino acids. Written as DNA, the CDR3 is TGTGCCAGCAGTCTCCTTGGGGTAGAGGGGGCGGAGGAGCAGTACTTC. Protein product: CASSLLGVEGAEEQYF.

This chain links TRBV5-1 with TRBJ2-7; 8 bases are shared with TRBD2. Germline values: CDR1 SGHRS, CDR2 YFSETQ. The CDR3 extends over 15 amino acids. The trim removed 2 bases at V and 5 bases at J, leaving 9 bases unmatched. CDR3 in DNA: TGCGCCAGCAGCTTAGAGCGCGGGGGGATCGACGAGCAGTACTTC. It specifies CASSLERGGIDEQYF.

The chain combines TRBV29-1 with TRBJ2-3; 8 nucleotides match TRBD2. The CDR3 has 16 amino acids. Germline V gene lookup returns CDR1 SQVTM and CDR2 ANQGSEA. After removal of 3 bases from V and 6 bases from J, the junction contained 14 bases not matched to a gene. CDR3 region: CSVDEGREAPLDTQYF. The DNA of the CDR3 is TGCAGCGTTGATGAGGGGCGGGAGGCGCCGCTCGATACGCAGTATTTT.

V usage is TRBV14 and J usage is TRBJ1-2; D not certain. Per the germline V gene, CDR1 is SGHDN and CDR2 is FVKESK. This CDR3 region has 13 residues. The V and J ends lost 0 bases and 3 bases respectively, with 5 bases between them. In DNA, the CDR3 is TGTGCCAGCAGCCAAGAGCCGCACTATGGCTACACCTTC. Amino acid sequence: CASSQEPHYGYTF.

The chain employs TRBV15 and TRBJ2-7; no clear D gene. Germline CDR1 is LNHNV and CDR2 is YYDKDF (reference sequence). V was pared by 3 bases and J by 3 bases, with 9 bases between. The CDR3 is 13 residues long. This CDR3 reads CATSRLFVYEQYF. DNA of the CDR3: TGTGCCACCAGCAGGCTCTTTGTCTACGAGCAGTACTTC. Using reference TRBV15 and TRBJ2-7 for the parts outside the CDR3, the full variable domain is DAMVIQNPRYQVTQFGKPVTLSCSQTLNHNVMYWYQQKSSQAPKLLFHYYDKDFNNEADTPDNFQSRRPNTSFCFLDIRSPGLGDTAMYLCATSRLFVYEQYFGPGTRLTVT.

The genes are TRBV29-1 and TRBJ2-2, with D unclear. With 4 bases removed from V and 5 bases from J, the gap between germline ends came to 8 bases. The CDR3 loop spans 12 amino acids. Germline values: CDR1 SQVTM, CDR2 ANQGSEA. DNA of the CDR3: TGCAGCGTTGTGTTGGGAACCGGGGAGCTGTTTTTT. It is translated as CSVVLGTGELFF.

V is TRBV25-1 and J is TRBJ1-5, with 9 nucleotides matching TRBD1. J lost 2 bases, V lost 4 bases, and 18 bases had no gene match. There are 20 residues in the CDR3. Germline V gives CDR1 MGHDK, CDR2 SYGVNS. The CDR3 is CASSGNSGRTGAFGNQPQHF. The CDR3 nucleotides read TGTGCCAGCAGTGGAAACTCGGGGCGGACAGGGGCATTTGGCAATCAGCCCCAGCATTTT.

V gene TRBV4-3 combines with J gene TRBJ2-2; 7 bases map to TRBD2. With 4 bases clipped from V and 6 bases from J, the junction kept 11 bases outside the gene matches. The germline V gene has CDR1 LGHNA and CDR2 YSLEER. The CDR3 is 16 amino acids. CDR3 sequence reads: CASSPGSGIVSGELFF. As DNA, the CDR3 is TGCGCCAGCAGCCCCGGGAGCGGGATCGTCTCCGGGGAGCTGTTTTTT.